Presented here are 5 T cell receptor beta chains from one specimen sequenced in a study of OX40 agonist ivuxolimab in advanced cancers. Assay used: immunoSEQ multiplex PCR; TCRdb lists only in-frame clones, some missing. There are 80,000 to 100,000 clones in the sample; 85% to 95% occur only once, and 0.26% lies in the top ten. The source material was CD4+ or CD8+ T cells sorted from blood, sampled in a trial of the OX40 agonist ivuxolimab. These receptors were taken from an adult with an advanced solid tumor such as melanoma, head and neck, liver or kidney cancer.

The rearrangement joins TRBV5-1 to TRBJ1-4; D is ambiguous. Deletions cut 1 base from V and 0 bases from J, with 4 bases between. Germline lookup yields CDR1 SGHRS and CDR2 YFSETQ. CDR3 length equals 14 residues. The CDR3, as DNA: TGCGCCAGCAGCTTGCGCGCAACTAATGAAAAACTGTTTTTT. Protein sequence: CASSLRATNEKLFF.

The rearrangement links TRBV30 to TRBJ2-3; D unclear. CDR1 is GTSNPN, CDR2 SVGIG, per germline (reference sequence). V dropped 2 bases and J dropped 0 bases, with 9 bases sitting between them. The CDR3 has 14 residues. In DNA, the CDR3 is TGTGCCTGGAGTATCGGGTACAGCACAGATACGCAGTATTTT. Translating gives CAWSIGYSTDTQYF.

The V call is TRBV10-3, the J call TRBJ2-1, with 15 bases lining up with TRBD2. The CDR3 is made up of 18 amino acids. Losses at the gene ends were 5 bases for V and 9 bases for J; bases not matched to a gene: 14. CDR1 is ENHRY and CDR2 is SYGVKD in the germline V gene. The CDR3 region has the DNA TGTGCCATCAGTACGACCGGGACTAGCGGGGGGATTTTGGGTGAGCAGTTCTTC. Translated: CAISTTGTSGGILGEQFF.

The V and J genes are TRBV5-4 and TRBJ2-3; weak D call: TRBD2 (6 bases). The CDR3 covers 14 residues. V lost 3 bases and J lost 0, with 8 bases in between. Germline assignment: CDR1 SGHNT and CDR2 YYREEE (reference sequence). CDR3 nucleotides: TGTGCCAGCAGCTGGGGGACTAGCACAGATACGCAGTATTTT. Protein: CASSWGTSTDTQYF.

This chain uses TRBV11-1 with TRBJ2-1; D unresolved. V was cut by 5 bases and J by 1 base, with 12 bases left in between. The CDR3 totals 15 residues. Germline V gene lookup returns CDR1 SGHAT and CDR2 FQDESV (reference sequence). The CDR3 DNA is TGTGCCAGCAGCGCCGGTAGGGAATCCTACAATGAGCAGTTCTTC. This sequence encodes CASSAGRESYNEQFF.